This T cell receptor (beta chain) derives from a study of T cell changes during pregnancy in multiple sclerosis. V was shortened by 4 bases and J by 4 bases, with 10 bases between the two germline ends. The CDR3 has 13 residues. The germline gives CDR1 MNHEY, CDR2 SMNVEV (reference sequence). The assay was immunoSEQ multiplex PCR, and TCRdb's table has in-frame clones only and misses some. Of more than 50,000 clones in the sample, roughly nine tenths were seen once. The V and J genes are TRBV27 and TRBJ1-2, with D uncertain. Sequencing used peripheral blood, obtained in the first trimester of pregnancy. The clonotype was recovered from a female donor in good health, enrolled as a control in a pregnancy study. CDR3 DNA sequence: TGTGCCAGCAGTTCGGCACAGCCCTATGGCTACACCTTC. Translated, it gives CASSSAQPYGYTF.